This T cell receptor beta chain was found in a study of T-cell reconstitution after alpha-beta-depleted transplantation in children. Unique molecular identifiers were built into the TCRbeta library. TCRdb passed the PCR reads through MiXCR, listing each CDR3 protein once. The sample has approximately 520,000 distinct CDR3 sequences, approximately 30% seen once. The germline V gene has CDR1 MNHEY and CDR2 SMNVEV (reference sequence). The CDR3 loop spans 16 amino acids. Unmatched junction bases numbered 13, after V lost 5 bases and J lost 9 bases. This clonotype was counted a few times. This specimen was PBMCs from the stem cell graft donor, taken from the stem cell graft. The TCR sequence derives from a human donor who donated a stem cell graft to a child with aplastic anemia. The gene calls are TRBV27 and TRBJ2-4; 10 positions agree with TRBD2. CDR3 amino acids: CASSPVGSGRLSIQYF. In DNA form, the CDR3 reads TGTGCCAGCAGTCCAGTCGGTAGCGGGAGGTTAAGCATTCAGTACTTC.